The rows below give T cell receptor beta chains drawn from one sample of a study of radiotherapy plus CTLA-4 blockade in lung cancer. Method: immunoSEQ multiplex PCR; TCRdb's copy keeps in-frame clones and lacks some. This repertoire shows 83,000 or so clones, under 85% found once; its top ten account for 0.75% to 0.85%. This specimen consisted of peripheral blood, obtained from a patient treated with radiotherapy plus ipilimumab. The source is a human donor with non-small cell lung cancer who had stable disease on radiotherapy plus ipilimumab. CDR3s include the opening cysteine and the closing phenylalanine or tryptophan. The D gene is left open where the match is weak. For some rows the clone size is stated as once, few or many, or as a class when expanded; others skip it.

-,TRBV29-1,TRBJ2-1,-,CSVALGGSYNEQFF,TGCAGCGTTGCCTTGGGGGGCTCCTACAATGAGCAGTTCTTC
-,TRBV28,TRBJ2-3,-,CASSTQDTQYF,TGTGCCAGCAGTACCCAAGATACGCAGTATTTT
TRBD1,TRBV5-4,TRBJ2-7,few,CASSWDSSGYEQYF,TGTGCCAGCAGCTGGGACAGTTCCGGATACGAGCAGTACTTC
-,TRBV5-1,TRBJ2-3,-,CASSPPGSDTQYF,TGCGCCAGCAGCCCTCCAGGGTCAGATACGCAGTATTTT
TRBD1,TRBV11-2,TRBJ2-7,-,CASSLGTRGRLGEQYF,TGTGCCAGCAGCTTAGGAACGAGGGGGCGCCTGGGGGAGCAGTACTTC
-,TRBV1,TRBJ2-5,-,CTSRVTDQETQYF,TGCACCAGCCGGGTTACGGACCAAGAGACCCAGTACTTC
TRBD1,TRBV19,TRBJ2-1,-,CASSTWDRVGEQFF,TGTGCCAGTAGTACTTGGGACAGGGTGGGTGAGCAGTTCTTC
-,TRBV21-1,TRBJ2-7,once,CASSKAPAGLSSYEQYF,TGTGCCAGCAGCAAAGCGCCGGCGGGCCTTAGCTCCTACGAGCAGTACTTC
-,TRBV11-2,TRBJ1-6,-,CASSLDLSPLHF,TGTGCCAGCAGCTTAGATCTCAGTCCCCTCCACTTT
TRBD2,TRBV25-1,TRBJ2-7,-,CASSPWTSGRIEQYF,TGTGCCAGCAGTCCGTGGACTAGCGGGAGAATCGAGCAGTACTTC
-,TRBV5-1,TRBJ2-4,-,CASSSGPLGGVQYF,TGCGCCAGCAGCTCCGGGCCTCTCGGGGGAGTTCAGTACTTC
-,TRBV23-1,TRBJ2-2,-,CASSQSSLQGLIGELFF,TGCGCCAGCAGTCAATCGTCTCTCCAGGGCTTAATCGGGGAGCTGTTTTTT
-,TRBV6-6,TRBJ2-7,-,CASIDRASSSYEQYF,TGTGCCAGCATCGACCGGGCCTCGAGCTCCTACGAGCAGTACTTC
-,TRBV28,TRBJ2-7,once,CASFGASNGEQYF,TGTGCCAGCTTCGGGGCTAGCAATGGCGAGCAGTACTTC
TRBD1,TRBV19,TRBJ1-2,few,CASSYRDRAGYTF,TGTGCCAGTAGTTACCGGGACAGGGCTGGCTACACCTTC
TRBD2,TRBV7-2,TRBJ2-7,few,CASSPRPGGFYEQYF,TGTGCCAGCAGCCCCCGGCCGGGGGGATTCTACGAGCAGTACTTC
TRBD2,TRBV5-1,TRBJ2-3,-,CASRPSSGGWDTQYF,TGCGCCAGCAGGCCCTCTAGCGGGGGGTGGGATACGCAGTATTTT
-,TRBV4-2,TRBJ1-1,-,CASSQGETSNTEAFF,TGTGCCAGCAGCCAAGGGGAGACCTCGAACACTGAAGCTTTCTTT
-,TRBV23-1,TRBJ1-2,-,CASSQSGQGGYGYTF,TGCGCCAGCAGTCAATCTGGGCAGGGCGGCTATGGCTACACCTTC
-,TRBV5-3,TRBJ1-6,-,CARSLGLPGVGNSPLHF,TGTGCCAGAAGCTTGGGTCTCCCAGGGGTTGGTAATTCACCCCTCCACTTT
-,TRBV9,TRBJ2-5,-,CASSVGGGEVQETQYF,TGTGCCAGCAGCGTGGGTGGCGGGGAGGTCCAAGAGACCCAGTACTTC
-,TRBV7-9,TRBJ1-4,few,CASRSSGGGEKLFF,TGTGCCAGCAGAAGTTCAGGAGGAGGGGAAAAACTGTTTTTT
-,TRBV30,TRBJ1-5,-,CAWAERDGARPQHF,TGTGCCTGGGCAGAGCGGGACGGGGCCCGGCCCCAGCATTTT
-,TRBV2,TRBJ2-2,-,CASSEIPLGAGELFF,TGTGCCAGCAGTGAAATCCCCCTCGGGGCCGGGGAGCTGTTTTTT
-,TRBV18,TRBJ2-7,-,CASSRSYREDYEQYF,TGTGCCAGCTCGCGTTCCTACAGGGAAGACTACGAGCAGTACTTC
TRBD2,TRBV9,TRBJ2-1,-,CASSVGPGTSDSYNEQFF,TGTGCCAGCAGCGTAGGACCAGGGACTAGCGATTCCTACAATGAGCAGTTCTTC
TRBD1,TRBV19,TRBJ1-6,few,CASSAYRGVLQNSPLHF,TGTGCCAGTAGTGCCTACAGGGGGGTACTGCAGAATTCACCCCTCCACTTT
-,TRBV28,TRBJ2-5,-,CASSFLASPETQYF,TGTGCCAGCAGTTTTCTAGCTTCGCCGGAGACCCAGTACTTC
TRBD1,TRBV5-1,TRBJ2-5,-,CASRTGTGGGETQYF,TGCGCCAGCAGGACCGGGACAGGGGGAGGAGAGACCCAGTACTTC
-,TRBV7-9,TRBJ1-5,-,CASTSGVGGNQPQHF,TGTGCCAGCACCTCTGGCGTAGGGGGCAATCAGCCCCAGCATTTT
-,TRBV5-6,TRBJ1-5,-,CASSQNRAVSNQPQHF,TGTGCCAGCAGCCAAAACAGGGCGGTTAGCAATCAGCCCCAGCATTTT